This T cell receptor beta chain stems from a study of cytomegalovirus exposure and HLA in healthy donors. About the study: The same platform was used for the 110 or so validation repertoires as for the approximately 730 first-cohort repertoires, as reported in a later analysis. Overall study findings and caveats: Subsequent analysis found a tendency for first-cohort TCR clusters to co-occur within the 90 to 150 validation repertoires. Researchers counted about 150 TCR beta chains as cytomegalovirus-associated.

Profiling relied on immunoSEQ multiplex PCR, and the TCRdb table lists in-frame clones only, not all of them. The repertoire holds about 270,000 clones, about 86% seen once, with 0.95% to 1.1% in the top ten. The J segment lost 0 bases and the V segment lost 3 bases, leaving 3 bases of the junction unmatched. The germline CDR1 and CDR2 sequences are MNHEY and SMNVEV (reference sequence). The length of the CDR3 is 15 residues. Worth noting for this clone: Its specificity is unknown.

The sequence came from a woman between 18 and 30 years old in good health and CMV-seronegative. The sample was PBMCs. The chain joins TRBV27 to TRBJ1-2; 8 bases are shared with TRBD1. This CDR3 is CASSFGTGSNYGYTF. DNA of the CDR3: TGTGCCAGCAGTTTCGGGACAGGATCTAACTATGGCTACACCTTC.